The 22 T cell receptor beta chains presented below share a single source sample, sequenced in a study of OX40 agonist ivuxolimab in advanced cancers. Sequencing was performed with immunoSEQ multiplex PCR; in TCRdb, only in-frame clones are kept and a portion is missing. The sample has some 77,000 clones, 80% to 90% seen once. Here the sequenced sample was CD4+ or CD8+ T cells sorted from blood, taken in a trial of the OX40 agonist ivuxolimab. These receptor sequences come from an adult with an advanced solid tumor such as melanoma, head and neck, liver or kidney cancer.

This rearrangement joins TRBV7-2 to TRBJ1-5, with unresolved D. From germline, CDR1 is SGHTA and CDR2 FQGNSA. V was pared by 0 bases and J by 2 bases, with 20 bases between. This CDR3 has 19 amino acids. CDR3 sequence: CASSLAVGISGFGNQPQHF. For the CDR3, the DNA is TGTGCCAGCAGCTTAGCCGTCGGGATTTCTGGGTTTGGCAATCAGCCCCAGCATTTT.

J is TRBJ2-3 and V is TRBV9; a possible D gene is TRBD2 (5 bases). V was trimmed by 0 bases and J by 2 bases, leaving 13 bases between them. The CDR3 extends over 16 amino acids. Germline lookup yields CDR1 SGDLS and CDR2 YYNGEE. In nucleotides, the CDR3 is TGTGCCAGCAGCGTAGGATGGGAGAGGGTCACAGATACGCAGTATTTT. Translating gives CASSVGWERVTDTQYF.

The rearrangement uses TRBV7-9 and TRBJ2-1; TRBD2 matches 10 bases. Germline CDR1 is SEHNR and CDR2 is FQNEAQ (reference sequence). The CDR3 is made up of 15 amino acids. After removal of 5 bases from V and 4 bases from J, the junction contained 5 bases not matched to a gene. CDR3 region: CASSDTSGNYNEQFF. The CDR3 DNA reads TGTGCCAGCAGCGATACTAGCGGGAATTACAATGAGCAGTTCTTC.

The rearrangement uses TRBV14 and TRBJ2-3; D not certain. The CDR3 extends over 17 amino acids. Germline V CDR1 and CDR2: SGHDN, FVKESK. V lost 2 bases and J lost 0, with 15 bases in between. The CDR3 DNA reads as TGTGCCAGCAGCCAATCCCAGAGAATGACTAGCACAGATACGCAGTATTTT. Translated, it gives CASSQSQRMTSTDTQYF.

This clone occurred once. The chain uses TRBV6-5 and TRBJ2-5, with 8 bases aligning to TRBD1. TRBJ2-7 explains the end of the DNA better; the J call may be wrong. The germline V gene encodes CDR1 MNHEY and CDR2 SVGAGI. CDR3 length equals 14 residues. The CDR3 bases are TGTGCCAGCAGTGAGGGGACAGGCTCCTACGAGCAGTACTTC. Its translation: CASSEGTGSYEQYF.

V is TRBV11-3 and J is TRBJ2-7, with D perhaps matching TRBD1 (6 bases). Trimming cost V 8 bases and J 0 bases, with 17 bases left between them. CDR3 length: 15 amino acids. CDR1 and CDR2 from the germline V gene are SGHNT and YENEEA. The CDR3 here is CASSSATGASYEQYF. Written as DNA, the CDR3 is TGTGCCAGCTCCAGTGCGACAGGAGCCTCCTACGAGCAGTACTTC.

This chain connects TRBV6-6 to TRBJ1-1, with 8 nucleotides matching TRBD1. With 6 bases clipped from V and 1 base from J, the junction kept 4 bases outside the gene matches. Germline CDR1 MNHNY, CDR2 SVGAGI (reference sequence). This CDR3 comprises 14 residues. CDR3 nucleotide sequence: TGTGCCAGCAGCGACAGGGGCGGGAACACTGAAGCTTTCTTT. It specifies CASSDRGGNTEAFF.

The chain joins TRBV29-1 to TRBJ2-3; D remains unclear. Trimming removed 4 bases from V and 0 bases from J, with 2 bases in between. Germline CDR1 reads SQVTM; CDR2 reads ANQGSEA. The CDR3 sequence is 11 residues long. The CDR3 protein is CSVASTDTQYF. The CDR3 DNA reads TGCAGCGTTGCCAGCACAGATACGCAGTATTTT.

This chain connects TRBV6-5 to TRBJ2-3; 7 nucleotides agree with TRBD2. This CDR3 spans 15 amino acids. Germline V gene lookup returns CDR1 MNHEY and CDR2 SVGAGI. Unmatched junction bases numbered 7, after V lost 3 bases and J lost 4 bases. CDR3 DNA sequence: TGTGCCAGCAGTTATTCGGCTAGCGGATCAGATACGCAGTATTTT. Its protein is CASSYSASGSDTQYF.

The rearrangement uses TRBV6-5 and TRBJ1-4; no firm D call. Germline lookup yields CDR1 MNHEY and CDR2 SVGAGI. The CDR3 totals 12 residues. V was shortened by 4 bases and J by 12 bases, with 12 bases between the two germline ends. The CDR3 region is CASSWEFSELFF. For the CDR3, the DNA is TGTGCCAGCAGTTGGGAGTTCTCGGAACTGTTTTTT.

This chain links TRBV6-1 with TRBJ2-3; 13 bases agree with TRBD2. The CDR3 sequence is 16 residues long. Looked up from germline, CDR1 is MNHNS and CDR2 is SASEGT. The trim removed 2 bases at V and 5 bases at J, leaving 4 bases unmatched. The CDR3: CASSERGLAGLDTQYF. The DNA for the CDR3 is TGTGCCAGCAGTGAAAGGGGACTAGCGGGATTAGATACGCAGTATTTT.

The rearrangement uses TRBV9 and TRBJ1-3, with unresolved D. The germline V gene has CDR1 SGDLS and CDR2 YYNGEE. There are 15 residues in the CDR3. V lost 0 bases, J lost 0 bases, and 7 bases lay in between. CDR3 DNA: TGTGCCAGCAGCGTAGCCGCCTCCTCTGGAAACACCATATATTTT. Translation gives CASSVAASSGNTIYF.

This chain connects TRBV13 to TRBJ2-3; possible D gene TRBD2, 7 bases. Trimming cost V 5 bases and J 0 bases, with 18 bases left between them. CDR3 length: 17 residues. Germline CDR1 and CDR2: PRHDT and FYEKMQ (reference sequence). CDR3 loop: CASSGPLRGGSTDTQYF. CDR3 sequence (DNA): TGTGCCAGCAGCGGACCCCTCAGGGGAGGGAGCACAGATACGCAGTATTTT. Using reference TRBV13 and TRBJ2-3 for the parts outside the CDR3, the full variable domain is AAGVIQSPRHLIKEKRETATLKCYPIPRHDTVYWYQQGPGQDPQFLISFYEKMQSDKGSIPDRFSAQQFSDYHSELNMSSLELGDSALYFCASSGPLRGGSTDTQYFGPGTRLTVL.

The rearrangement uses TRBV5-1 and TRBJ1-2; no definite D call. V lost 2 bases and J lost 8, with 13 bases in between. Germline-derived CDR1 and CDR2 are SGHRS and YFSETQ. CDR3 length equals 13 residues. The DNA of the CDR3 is TGCGCCAGCAGCTTTAAACTTTCTGGAGGCTACACCTTC. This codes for CASSFKLSGGYTF.

The CDR3 protein is CASSLEAEQYF. In nucleotides, the CDR3 is TGCGCCAGCAGCTTGGAGGCCGAGCAGTACTTC. The J gene is TRBJ2-7, the V gene TRBV5-1; no clear D. Germline V CDR1 and CDR2: SGHRS, YFSETQ. Trimming removed 0 bases at V and 6 bases at J, with 4 bases between. This CDR3 spans 11 amino acids.

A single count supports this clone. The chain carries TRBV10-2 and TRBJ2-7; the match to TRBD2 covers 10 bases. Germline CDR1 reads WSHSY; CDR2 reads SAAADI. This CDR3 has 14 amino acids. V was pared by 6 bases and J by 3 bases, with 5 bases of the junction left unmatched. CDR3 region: CASRRLAGLYEQYF. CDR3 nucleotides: TGCGCCAGCAGAAGACTAGCGGGCCTCTACGAGCAGTACTTC.

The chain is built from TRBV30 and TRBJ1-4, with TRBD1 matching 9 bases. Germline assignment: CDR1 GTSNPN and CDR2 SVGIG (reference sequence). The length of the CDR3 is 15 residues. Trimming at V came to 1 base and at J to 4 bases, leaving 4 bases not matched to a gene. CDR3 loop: CAWSAGTGFNEKLFF. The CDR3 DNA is TGTGCCTGGAGTGCCGGGACAGGGTTTAATGAAAAACTGTTTTTT.

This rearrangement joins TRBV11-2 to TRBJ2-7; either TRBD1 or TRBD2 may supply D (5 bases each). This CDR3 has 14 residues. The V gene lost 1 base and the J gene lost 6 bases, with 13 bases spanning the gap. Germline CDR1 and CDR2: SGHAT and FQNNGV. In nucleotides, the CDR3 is TGTGCCAGCAGCTTAGTCCAGGGCGAGGGCGAGCAGTACTTC. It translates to CASSLVQGEGEQYF.

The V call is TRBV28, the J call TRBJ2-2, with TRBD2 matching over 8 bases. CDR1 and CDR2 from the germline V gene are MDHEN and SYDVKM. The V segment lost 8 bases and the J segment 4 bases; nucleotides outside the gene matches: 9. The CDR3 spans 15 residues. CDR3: CASWGSAGATGELFF. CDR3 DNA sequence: TGTGCCAGCTGGGGGTCAGCGGGGGCCACCGGGGAGCTGTTTTTT. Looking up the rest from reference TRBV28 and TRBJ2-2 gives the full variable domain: DVKVTQSSRYLVKRTGEKVFLECVQDMDHENMFWYRQDPGLGLRLIYFSYDVKMKEKGDIPEGYSVSREKKERFSLILESASTNQTSMYLCASWGSAGATGELFFGEGSRLTVL.

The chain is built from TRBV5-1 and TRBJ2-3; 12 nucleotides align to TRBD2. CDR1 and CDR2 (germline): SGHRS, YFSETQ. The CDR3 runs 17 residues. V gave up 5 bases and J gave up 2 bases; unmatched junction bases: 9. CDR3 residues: CASSLTGTSGHTDTQYF. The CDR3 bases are TGCGCCAGCAGTTTAACCGGGACTAGCGGGCACACAGATACGCAGTATTTT.

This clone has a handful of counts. The CDR3 spells CASSNPQGANEQFF. DNA for the CDR3: TGTGCCAGCAGCAATCCTCAGGGAGCAAATGAGCAGTTCTTC. The J gene is TRBJ2-1, the V gene TRBV7-2, with D possibly called TRBD1 or TRBD2 (5 bases each). The CDR3 is 14 amino acids. The V and J ends lost 5 bases and 7 bases respectively, with 15 bases between them. CDR1 and CDR2 from the germline V gene are SGHTA and FQGNSA.

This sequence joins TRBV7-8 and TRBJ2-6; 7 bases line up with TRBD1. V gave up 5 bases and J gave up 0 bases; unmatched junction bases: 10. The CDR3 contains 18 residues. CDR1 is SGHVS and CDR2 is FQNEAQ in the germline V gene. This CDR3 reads CASSIEARGSSGANVLTF. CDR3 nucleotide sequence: TGTGCCAGCAGCATTGAGGCCAGGGGGAGCTCTGGGGCCAACGTCCTGACTTTC.